This TCR beta chain was identified during a study of beta chain features in type 1 diabetes. CDR1 and CDR2 (germline): SGDLS, YYNGEE. The V and J ends lost 3 bases and 2 bases, in that order; junction bases with no gene match: 7. The CDR3 runs to 16 residues. There are a few counts of this clone. No antigen is known for it. General study results and limits: Researchers report that Type 1 diabetes patients had moderately but significantly shorter TCRB CDR3s across all four CD4+ subsets.

The study reverse transcribed the entire isolated RNA, so it sequenced expressed TCRB transcripts. Measured with immunoSEQ multiplex PCR; TCRdb has only the in-frame clones, and not every one. The sample lists about 150,000 clones, about 13% occurring once. The receptor comes from a man younger than 35 with type 1 diabetes. Input material: central memory CD4+ T cells from blood. The V call is TRBV9, the J call TRBJ2-1; 8 nucleotides align to TRBD1. Here the CDR3 DNA reads TGTGCCAGCAGCGGAGGACAGGGCCCTACCTACAATGAGCAGTTCTTC. Protein sequence: CASSGGQGPTYNEQFF.